This T cell receptor (beta chain) was obtained from a study of a mutant IDH1 vaccine in newly diagnosed glioma. As for time point: week 35, safety follow-up. The study gave 300 ug of mutant IDH1 20-mer peptide per vaccine dose, with topical imiquimod. This clone has just a few counts. Its antigen is still unknown. Some clones are missing from TCRdb's copy, which holds only in-frame ones; the method was immunoSEQ multiplex PCR. Of around 32,000 clones listed, about four fifths are singletons. The germline CDR1 and CDR2 sequences are SGHVS and FNYEAQ. There are 14 residues in the CDR3. V lost 2 bases and J lost 3, with 7 bases in between.

Specimen: PBMCs, collected from a glioma patient whose treatment included an IDH1 peptide vaccine. The origin of this receptor is a man in his forties or fifties with glioma. Some clones in this sample may be carry-over from other donors' samples. The chain combines TRBV7-6 with TRBJ1-4; D remains unclear. The CDR3 DNA reads TGTGCCAGCAGCTTACGGGGTCCTAATGAAAAACTGTTTTTT. This codes for CASSLRGPNEKLFF. The full variable domain, its missing parts supplied by reference TRBV7-6 and TRBJ1-4, is GAGVSQSPRYKVTKRGQDVALRCDPISGHVSLYWYRQALGQGPEFLTYFNYEAQQDKSGLPNDRFSAERPEGSISTLTIQRTEQRDSAMYRCASSLRGPNEKLFFGSGTQLSVL.